The rows below give T cell receptor beta chains drawn from one sample of a study of blood T cell repertoires in COVID-19. Sequencing was performed with immunoSEQ multiplex PCR; in TCRdb, only in-frame clones are kept and a portion is missing. The table records approximately 110,000 clones, 84% of them present only once. What was sequenced was peripheral blood. Receptors originate from a woman aged 40 to 50 with acute or convalescent COVID-19. CDR3s include the opening cysteine and the closing phenylalanine or tryptophan. The D gene is left open where the match is weak. Size is omitted from some rows. Given values are once, few, many or a class for expanded clones.

abundance	v_gene	d_gene	len	j_gene	CDR3aa	CDR3nt
-	TRBV5-6	-	15	TRBJ1-3	CASSLAYSGGNTIYF	TGTGCCAGCAGCTTGGCCTATTCCGGGGGAAACACCATATATTTT
-	TRBV30	-	16	TRBJ1-2	CAWSPPGGGSNYGYTF	TGTGCCTGGAGCCCTCCCGGGGGAGGTTCTAACTATGGCTACACCTTC
-	TRBV9	-	15	TRBJ1-5	CASSVGPYSNQPQHF	TGTGCCAGCAGCGTAGGGCCGTATAGCAATCAGCCCCAGCATTTT
-	TRBV16	-	16	TRBJ1-5	CASSPSGMRNNQPQHF	TGTGCCAGCAGCCCTTCAGGGATGAGGAACAATCAGCCCCAGCATTTT
-	TRBV24-1	-	8	TRBJ2-7	CATSDFGF	TGTGCCACCAGTGATTTCGGGTTC
-	TRBV6-5	-	11	TRBJ1-2	CASSTGLGYTF	TGTGCCAGCAGTACGGGATTGGGCTACACCTTC
-	TRBV19	TRBD1	13	TRBJ1-1	CASTLDRGSEAFF	TGTGCCAGTACCTTGGACAGGGGGAGTGAAGCTTTCTTT
-	TRBV3-1/TRBV3-2	-	15	TRBJ1-2	CASSLRQDRIYGYTF	TGTGCCAGCAGCCTCAGACAGGATAGGATTTATGGCTACACCTTC
-	TRBV5-1	-	17	TRBJ2-3	CASSLARASESTDTQYF	TGCGCCAGCAGCTTGGCCAGGGCTAGCGAAAGCACAGATACGCAGTATTTT
few	TRBV2	-	12	TRBJ1-2	CASMKGDYGYTF	TGTGCCAGCATGAAGGGGGACTATGGCTACACCTTC
-	TRBV18	TRBD1	16	TRBJ2-3	CASSTLPGQSTDTQYF	TGTGCCAGCTCAACGTTACCGGGACAGTCCACAGATACGCAGTATTTT